A selection of T cell receptor beta chains follows, all from one sample in a study of blood T cell repertoires in COVID-19. Repertoires were generated with immunoSEQ multiplex PCR, while TCRdb's copy carries only in-frame clones and drops some. The repertoire holds around 150,000 clones, with approximately 82% as singletons. The sequenced material came from peripheral blood. The receptors here all came from a woman older than 75 with acute or convalescent COVID-19. Both conserved end residues are part of each CDR3. Size is stated for part of the rows, as once, few or many counts, or as a class when the clone is expanded.

j_call clone_size v_call cdr3_aa
TRBJ2-7 . TRBV6-5 CASSPDRGSDYEQYF
TRBJ2-3 . TRBV5-5 CASSLVAGGDTQYF
TRBJ1-5 . TRBV4-3 CASSQDTSQPQHF
TRBJ2-3 . TRBV9 CASSVEGSGGTDTQYF
TRBJ2-1 . TRBV29-1 CSVQNSLAASYNEQFF
TRBJ2-2 . TRBV5-4 CASSSRGTLNTGELFF
TRBJ2-5 . TRBV9 CASSPIGGTGDETQYF
TRBJ1-1 . TRBV10-2 CAIRAGANTEAFF
TRBJ1-3 . TRBV10-3 CATMEGAGNTIYF
TRBJ1-1 . TRBV20-1 CSARDYTEAFF
TRBJ1-5 . TRBV7-8 CASSLRSGLGNQPQHF
TRBJ2-7 . TRBV7-9 CASSQWLGQGYEQYF
TRBJ2-7 . TRBV30 CAGGGAGEQYF
TRBJ2-1 . TRBV19 CASSTRSGSYSEQFF
TRBJ2-7 few TRBV27 CASSLRTGWYEQYF
TRBJ2-3 . TRBV11-2 CASSRGTGSTDTQYF
TRBJ2-7 once TRBV5-1 CASSLVPQGGNEQYF
TRBJ1-2 . TRBV6-2/TRBV6-3 CASSPEGQKNYGYTF
TRBJ1-4 . TRBV6-4 CASSDWTGDEKLFF
TRBJ2-3 . TRBV7-9 CASSLSGLLRAGTQYF
TRBJ2-2 . TRBV6-5 CASTPASGSTGELFF
TRBJ2-1 . TRBV3-1/TRBV3-2 CASSQWDRGAYNEQFF
TRBJ2-3 once TRBV28 CASKVAGTSTDTQYF
TRBJ2-1 . TRBV2 CASTDGLAGGRGGYNEQFF
TRBJ2-1 . TRBV4-3 CASSQDDGDRANNEQFF
TRBJ1-2 . TRBV5-1 CASSLPIGTGTANYGYTF
TRBJ1-2 . TRBV11-2 CASSPTVLGGYTF
TRBJ2-5 . TRBV29-1 CSLGLAEETQYF
TRBJ1-6 . TRBV4-3 CASSQDRRAPLHF
TRBJ2-7 . TRBV20-1 CSARESYEQYF
TRBJ2-1 . TRBV7-2 CASSIRTGRNEQFF
TRBJ2-1 . TRBV28 CASHVRLAGGRNEQFF
TRBJ2-5 . TRBV15 CATSKPGQGQETQYF
TRBJ2-5 . TRBV7-2 CASSFQLAEGETQYF
TRBJ1-5 . TRBV10-1 CAIPRTDSREDLLNQPQHF
TRBJ1-5 . TRBV2 CASSVTGDNQPQHF
TRBJ2-3 . TRBV11-2 CASSRTSPVVSGDTQYF
TRBJ2-3 . TRBV6-4 CASSPDGVGKADTQYF
TRBJ2-7 . TRBV7-8 CASSSGTSGRAYEQYF
TRBJ2-6 many TRBV5-6 CASSFAGANVLTF
TRBJ2-1 . TRBV4-3 CASSQGMAAYNEQFF